Shown below are 29 T cell receptor beta chains from a single sample sequenced in a study of shared clonotypes between healthy human individuals. Method: immunoSEQ multiplex PCR; TCRdb's copy keeps in-frame clones and lacks some. The table has fewer than 850,000 clones, less than 80% seen once; the top ten hold under 2%. The sequencing sample was made of memory CD4+ T cells sorted from blood. This sample's subset: CD45RA-negative fraction. All receptors come from a woman aged 30 to 39 in good health.

This chain links TRBV19 with TRBJ2-5; the match to TRBD2 covers 10 bases. The CDR3 sequence is 12 residues long. J lost 6 bases, V lost 7 bases, and 2 bases had no gene match. Germline V CDR1 and CDR2: LNHDA, SQIVND (reference sequence). The CDR3 region has the DNA TGTGCCAGTACTAGCGGGAGCCAGACCCAGTACTTC. Its translation is CASTSGSQTQYF.

This clone was counted between two and nine times. The gene calls are TRBV5-1 and TRBJ2-3; 10 nucleotides line up with TRBD2. After removal of 4 bases from V and 2 bases from J, the junction contained 4 bases not matched to a gene. The CDR3 covers 15 residues. Germline lookup yields CDR1 SGHRS and CDR2 YFSETQ. The CDR3 loop is CASSVLAGITDTQYF. In DNA form, the CDR3 reads TGCGCCAGCAGCGTACTAGCGGGAATCACAGATACGCAGTATTTT.

This clone appeared a single time. The CDR3 bases are TGTGCCAGCAGTTTCGGGGGTGAGGGCGAAAATGAGCAGTTCTTC. This translates into CASSFGGEGENEQFF. The V gene is TRBV28, the J gene TRBJ2-1, with TRBD2 as a possible D gene (6 bases). The germline V gene encodes CDR1 MDHEN and CDR2 SYDVKM. The CDR3 extends over 15 amino acids. The V end lost 3 bases, the J end lost 7 bases, and 16 bases lay between the germline ends.

This chain connects TRBV9 to TRBJ2-3; 7 positions match TRBD1. Germline V lookup: CDR1 SGDLS, CDR2 YYNGEE. V dropped 4 bases and J dropped 4; count of bases not matched to a gene: 9. This CDR3 is 15 amino acids long. As DNA, the CDR3 is TGTGCCAGCAGCACCTGGACAGGAGAAGCAGATACGCAGTATTTT. Its protein product is CASSTWTGEADTQYF.

The CDR3 coding sequence is TGTGCCAGCAGTGTCGAAGGGACTAGCACAGATACGCAGTATTTT. It encodes CASSVEGTSTDTQYF. The genes are TRBV2 and TRBJ2-3; tentatively, D is TRBD2 (6 bases). Trimming removed 4 bases from V and 0 bases from J, with 11 bases in between. CDR1 and CDR2 from the germline V gene are SNHLY and FYNNEI. The CDR3 is 15 amino acids.

The rearrangement links TRBV5-4 to TRBJ2-2; 7 bases map to TRBD1. Trimming removed 4 bases from V and 2 bases from J; junction bases left unmatched: 5. The CDR3 runs 15 residues. The germline V gene encodes CDR1 SGHNT and CDR2 YYREEE (reference sequence). CDR3 loop: CASSGRDRNTGELFF. In DNA form, the CDR3 reads TGTGCCAGCAGCGGACGGGACAGAAACACCGGGGAGCTGTTTTTT. Together with reference TRBV5-4 and TRBJ2-2, the CDR3 gives the full variable domain: ETGVTQSPTHLIKTRGQQVTLRCSSQSGHNTVSWYQQALGQGPQFIFQYYREEENGRGNFPPRFSGLQFPNYSSELNVNALELDDSALYLCASSGRDRNTGELFFGEGSRLTVL.

The gene calls are TRBV7-8 and TRBJ2-2; TRBD2 might be the D (6 bases). This CDR3 has 14 residues. V was cut by 6 bases and J by 0 bases, with 8 bases left in between. Germline CDR1 is SGHVS and CDR2 is FQNEAQ. CDR3 amino acids: CASRGRPNTGELFF. The CDR3 nucleotides are TGTGCCAGCAGGGGGAGGCCGAACACCGGGGAGCTGTTTTTT.

On this clone: At the DNA level, this CDR3 is encoded by other sequences in the same sample as well. The chain is built from TRBV19 and TRBJ2-7; 13 bases are a match to TRBD2. The germline gives CDR1 LNHDA, CDR2 SQIVND (reference sequence). This CDR3 is 16 amino acids long. Losses at the gene ends were 4 bases for V and 4 bases for J; bases not matched to a gene: 7. For the CDR3, the DNA is TGTGCCAGTAGTACCACTAGCGGGAGGGCATCGTACGAGCAGTACTTC. This gives the protein CASSTTSGRASYEQYF.

Only a few counts were recorded for this clone. This chain links TRBV5-1 with TRBJ2-3, with D hard to call. The CDR3 is 16 amino acids. Germline V gene lookup returns CDR1 SGHRS and CDR2 YFSETQ. The V and J ends lost 4 bases and 0 bases respectively, with 15 bases between them. The CDR3 reads CASSPRSGSSTDTQYF. The CDR3 bases are TGCGCCAGCAGCCCGCGTTCAGGATCTAGCACAGATACGCAGTATTTT.

About this clone itself: One junction end does not reproduce the germline sequence, and a read error may be involved. J is TRBJ1-2 and V is TRBV18; possibly TRBD1 for D (5 bases). In germline, CDR1 is KGHSH, CDR2 LQKENI. The CDR3 is 13 residues long. The CDR3 sequence: CATSPGTSYGYTF. The CDR3 region has the DNA TGTGCCACCTCACCCGGGACGAGCTATGGCTACACCTTC.

J is TRBJ1-2 and V is TRBV28; D perhaps matches TRBD1 (6 bases). Germline V CDR1 and CDR2: MDHEN, SYDVKM. The CDR3 extends over 16 amino acids. With 4 bases removed from V and 5 bases from J, the gap between germline ends came to 20 bases. The CDR3 DNA reads TGTGCCAGCAGTTCTGGTGGAGGGGGGAAGACTTATGGCTACACCTTC. Its protein product is CASSSGGGGKTYGYTF.

Turning to this clone: A read error may produce the germline difference seen at one junction end. The chain is built from TRBV2 and TRBJ2-7; no reliable D call. The CDR3 totals 12 residues. Germline values: CDR1 SNHLY, CDR2 FYNNEI. CDR3 region: CASCEFSYEQYF. The CDR3 bases are TGTGCCAGCTGTGAGTTTTCCTACGAGCAGTACTTC.

This rearrangement joins TRBV28 to TRBJ1-5; D gene uncertain. This CDR3 has 12 amino acids. CDR1 and CDR2 (germline): MDHEN, SYDVKM. V was clipped by 8 bases and J by 7 bases, with 12 bases between them. The CDR3 sequence: CASRAHGQPQHF. The DNA for the CDR3 is TGTGCCAGCCGGGCCCACGGGCAGCCCCAGCATTTT.

J is TRBJ2-6 and V is TRBV19; TRBD2 aligns across 9 bases. This CDR3 is 14 amino acids long. The ends lost 8 bases at V and 4 bases at J; junction bases unmatched: 3. The germline gives CDR1 LNHDA, CDR2 SQIVND (reference sequence). CDR3 nucleotide sequence: TGTGCCAGTTTAGCGGGAGCCGGGGCCAACGTCCTGACTTTC. This sequence encodes CASLAGAGANVLTF.

This clone was observed a single time. V and J are TRBV7-9 and TRBJ2-7; D remains ambiguous. CDR3 length equals 12 residues. V lost 5 bases to trimming and J lost 4 bases, with 9 bases between them. In germline, CDR1 is SEHNR, CDR2 FQNEAQ (reference sequence). In DNA, the CDR3 is TGTGCCAGCAGCCCAAGATTGTACGAGCAGTACTTC. Translating gives CASSPRLYEQYF.

This sequence joins TRBV6-5 and TRBJ2-1; 11 nucleotides agree with TRBD2. The CDR3 covers 14 residues. Trimming cost V 7 bases and J 6 bases; bases outside gene matches: 5. Germline V gives CDR1 MNHEY, CDR2 SVGAGI. This CDR3 is CASTLAGGPNEQFF. The CDR3 bases are TGTGCCAGCACCTTAGCGGGAGGGCCCAATGAGCAGTTCTTC.

There are a few counts of this clone. The chain links TRBV7-9 to TRBJ2-7, with TRBD1 matching over 7 bases. V dropped 8 bases and J dropped 0; count of bases not matched to a gene: 7. CDR1 is SEHNR, CDR2 FQNEAQ, per germline (reference sequence). The CDR3 has 14 amino acids. The CDR3 sequence: CASRRQGDSYEQYF. The CDR3 DNA reads TGTGCCAGCCGACGACAGGGAGACTCCTACGAGCAGTACTTC.

The rearrangement uses TRBV5-1 and TRBJ2-3; no definite D call. CDR3 size: 15 residues. The germline CDR1 and CDR2 sequences are SGHRS and YFSETQ. V was shortened by 4 bases and J by 5 bases, with 17 bases between the two germline ends. CDR3 nucleotides: TGCGCCAGCAGCATAAAAGGGTGGAATGGAGATACGCAGTATTTT. Its protein is CASSIKGWNGDTQYF.

The CDR3 loop is CASSSTGTGSSYEQYF. CDR3 bases: TGTGCCAGCAGTTCCACGGGGACAGGGAGCTCCTACGAGCAGTACTTC. The chain is built from TRBV28 and TRBJ2-7; 9 nucleotides align to TRBD1. The CDR3 is 16 amino acids. V was clipped by 4 bases and J by 0 bases; unmatched bases: 7. Germline V CDR1 and CDR2: MDHEN, SYDVKM.

This chain connects TRBV5-1 to TRBJ2-7; 12 nucleotides line up with TRBD2. J lost 4 bases, V lost 3 bases, and 5 bases had no gene match. CDR3 length equals 15 residues. Looked up from germline, CDR1 is SGHRS and CDR2 is YFSETQ. The CDR3 reads CASSSPGTSGYEQYF. The CDR3 nucleotides read TGCGCCAGCAGCTCCCCCGGGACTAGCGGGTACGAGCAGTACTTC.

This clone was recorded only once. The rearrangement links TRBV27 to TRBJ2-3; 12 bases line up with TRBD1. The ends lost 3 bases at V and 6 bases at J; junction bases unmatched: 10. The length of the CDR3 is 17 residues. Germline-derived CDR1 and CDR2 are MNHEY and SMNVEV (reference sequence). The CDR3 is CASSFSGGQGASDTQYF. In nucleotides, the CDR3 is TGTGCCAGCAGTTTTTCAGGGGGACAGGGGGCGTCGGATACGCAGTATTTT.

J is TRBJ2-4 and V is TRBV6-5; 7 bases agree with TRBD2. The CDR3 loop spans 15 amino acids. The V gene end was trimmed by 0 bases and the J gene end by 4 bases; junction bases not matched to a gene: 3. Looked up from germline, CDR1 is MNHEY and CDR2 is SVGAGI. The CDR3 reads CASSYSTGGKNIQYF. The CDR3 coding sequence is TGTGCCAGCAGTTACTCGACGGGGGGTAAAAACATTCAGTACTTC.

This clone was recorded a few times. The chain is built from TRBV28 and TRBJ2-1; 7 positions match TRBD2. The CDR3 sequence is 20 residues long. Losses at the gene ends were 1 base for V and 0 bases for J; bases not matched to a gene: 15. CDR1 and CDR2 from the germline V gene are MDHEN and SYDVKM. The CDR3 bases are TGTGCCAGCAGTTTATCGCTGGGACTATCCTGGAGCGGCTCCTACAATGAGCAGTTCTTC. Its protein product is CASSLSLGLSWSGSYNEQFF.

This chain connects TRBV25-1 to TRBJ2-4; D gene uncertain. CDR1 is MGHDK and CDR2 is SYGVNS in the germline V gene. Between the trimmed V and J ends, which lost 3 bases and 0 bases, there was a span of 12 bases. This CDR3 has 16 amino acids. CDR3 amino acids: CASSDSSVLAKNIQYF. The CDR3 region has the DNA TGTGCCAGCAGTGATTCTTCGGTTCTAGCCAAAAACATTCAGTACTTC.

V and J are TRBV5-1 and TRBJ1-1; TRBD1 aligns across 8 bases. The CDR3 covers 13 residues. The germline V gene encodes CDR1 SGHRS and CDR2 YFSETQ. The ends lost 0 bases at V and 10 bases at J; junction bases unmatched: 5. The CDR3: CASSLGSTGGAFF. CDR3 coding DNA: TGCGCCAGCAGCTTGGGGTCTACAGGGGGAGCTTTCTTT. Drawing the rest from reference TRBV5-1 and TRBJ1-1, the complete variable domain is KAGVTQTPRYLIKTRGQQVTLSCSPISGHRSVSWYQQTPGQGLQFLFEYFSETQRNKGNFPGRFSGRQFSNSRSEMNVSTLELGDSALYLCASSLGSTGGAFFGQGTRLTVV.

This chain connects TRBV7-6 to TRBJ2-7; TRBD1 matches at 10 bases. The CDR3 consists of 13 residues. Germline lookup yields CDR1 SGHVS and CDR2 FNYEAQ. Trimming took 5 bases from V and 2 from J; bases not matched to a gene: 0. CDR3 sequence reads: CASSGTGAYEQYF. The CDR3 DNA reads TGTGCCAGCAGCGGGACAGGGGCCTACGAGCAGTACTTC.

The genes are TRBV6-1 and TRBJ2-7; 11 nucleotides align to TRBD2. The germline CDR1 and CDR2 sequences are MNHNS and SASEGT. The CDR3 is made up of 15 amino acids. Trimming at V came to 8 bases and at J to 1 base, leaving 7 bases not matched to a gene. The CDR3, as DNA: TGTGCCAGCCGAACCGGGACTAGCGGTTCCTACGAGCAGTACTTC. This sequence encodes CASRTGTSGSYEQYF.

With respect to this clone: The same CDR3 is also encoded by other DNA sequences in this sample. The chain recombines TRBV10-3 with TRBJ2-3; no firm D call. The CDR3 spans 14 residues. V lost 0 bases and J lost 1, with 5 bases in between. CDR1 is ENHRY, CDR2 SYGVKD, per germline. CDR3 bases: TGTGCCATCAGTGAGTCCACGGGCACAGATACGCAGTATTTT. Translation: CAISESTGTDTQYF.

The V gene is TRBV7-2, the J gene TRBJ2-7; D gene ambiguous. The V gene lost 5 bases and the J gene lost 5 bases, with 7 bases spanning the gap. The CDR3 totals 11 residues. CDR1 is SGHTA and CDR2 is FQGNSA in the germline V gene. The chain's CDR3 is CASSEVHEQYF. The CDR3 DNA is TGTGCCAGCAGCGAGGTGCACGAGCAGTACTTC.